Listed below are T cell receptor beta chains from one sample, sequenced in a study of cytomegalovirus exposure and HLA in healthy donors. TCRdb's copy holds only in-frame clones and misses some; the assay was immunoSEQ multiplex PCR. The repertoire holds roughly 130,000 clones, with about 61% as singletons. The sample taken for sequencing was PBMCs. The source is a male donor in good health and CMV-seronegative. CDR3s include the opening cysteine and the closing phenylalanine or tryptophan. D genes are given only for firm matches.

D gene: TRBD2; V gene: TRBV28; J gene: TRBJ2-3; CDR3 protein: CAGAGTATDTQYF
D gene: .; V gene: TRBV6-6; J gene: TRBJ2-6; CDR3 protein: CASNPQGRSGANVLTF
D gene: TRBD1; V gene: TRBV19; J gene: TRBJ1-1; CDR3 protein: CATDRGLAATEAFF
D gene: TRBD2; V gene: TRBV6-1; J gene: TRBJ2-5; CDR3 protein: CASRDEGLAEETQYF
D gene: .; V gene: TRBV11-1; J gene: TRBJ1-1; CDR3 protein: CASSTSTGNTEAFF
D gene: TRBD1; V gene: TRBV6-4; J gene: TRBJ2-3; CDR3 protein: CASSPDRAIDTQYF
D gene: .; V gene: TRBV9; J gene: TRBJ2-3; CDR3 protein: CASSPGASDTDTQYF
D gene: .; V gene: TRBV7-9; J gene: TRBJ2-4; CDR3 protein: CASSRAGRDIQYF
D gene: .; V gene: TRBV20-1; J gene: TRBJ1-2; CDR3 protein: CSVPPSAGYTF
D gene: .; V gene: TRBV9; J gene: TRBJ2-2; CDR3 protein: CASSTDSRTGELFF
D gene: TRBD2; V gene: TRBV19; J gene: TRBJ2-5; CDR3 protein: CASSGGTRETQYF
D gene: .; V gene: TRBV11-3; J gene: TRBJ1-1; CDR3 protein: CASSLDLSTEAFF
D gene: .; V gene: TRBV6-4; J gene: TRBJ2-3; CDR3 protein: CASSADRSTDTQYF
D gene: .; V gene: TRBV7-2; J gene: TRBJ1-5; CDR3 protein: CASSLEAGRGQPQHF
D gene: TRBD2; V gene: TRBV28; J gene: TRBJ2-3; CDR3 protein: CTSSSATGGAKNTQYF
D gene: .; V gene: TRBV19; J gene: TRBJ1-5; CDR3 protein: CASSNSGGPQWDQPQHF